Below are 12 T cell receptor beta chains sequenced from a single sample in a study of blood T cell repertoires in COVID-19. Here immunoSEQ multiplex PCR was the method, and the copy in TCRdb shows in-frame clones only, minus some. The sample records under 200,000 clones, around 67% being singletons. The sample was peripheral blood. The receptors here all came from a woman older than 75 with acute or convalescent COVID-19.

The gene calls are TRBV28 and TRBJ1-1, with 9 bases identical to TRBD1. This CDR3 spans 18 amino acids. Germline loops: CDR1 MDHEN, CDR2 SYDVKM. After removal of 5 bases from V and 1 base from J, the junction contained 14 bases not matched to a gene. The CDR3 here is CASSDLNRDRVGNTEAFF. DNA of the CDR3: TGTGCCAGCAGTGACTTGAACCGGGACAGGGTCGGGAACACTGAAGCTTTCTTT. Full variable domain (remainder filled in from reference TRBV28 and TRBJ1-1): DVKVTQSSRYLVKRTGEKVFLECVQDMDHENMFWYRQDPGLGLRLIYFSYDVKMKEKGDIPEGYSVSREKKERFSLILESASTNQTSMYLCASSDLNRDRVGNTEAFFGQGTRLTVV.

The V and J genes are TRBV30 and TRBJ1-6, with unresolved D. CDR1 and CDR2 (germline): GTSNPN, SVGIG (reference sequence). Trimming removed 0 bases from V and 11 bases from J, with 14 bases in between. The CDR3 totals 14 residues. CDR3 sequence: CAWSVTGLGAPLHF. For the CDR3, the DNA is TGTGCCTGGAGTGTCACCGGGCTCGGGGCACCCCTCCACTTT.

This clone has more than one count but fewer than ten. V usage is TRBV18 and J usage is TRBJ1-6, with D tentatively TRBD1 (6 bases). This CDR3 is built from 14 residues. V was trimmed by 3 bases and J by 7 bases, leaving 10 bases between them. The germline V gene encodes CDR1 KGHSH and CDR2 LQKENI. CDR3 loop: CASSPDRQNSPLHF. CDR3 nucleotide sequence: TGTGCCAGCTCACCGGACAGACAAAATTCACCCCTCCACTTT.

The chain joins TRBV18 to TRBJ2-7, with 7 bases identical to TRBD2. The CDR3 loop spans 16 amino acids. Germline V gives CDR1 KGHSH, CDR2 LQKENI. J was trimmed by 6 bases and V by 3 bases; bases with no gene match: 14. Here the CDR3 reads CASSPYQTGGVSEQYF. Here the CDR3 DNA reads TGTGCCAGCTCACCCTACCAAACGGGGGGAGTCTCCGAGCAGTACTTC. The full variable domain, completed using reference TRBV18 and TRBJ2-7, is NAGVMQNPRHLVRRRGQEARLRCSPMKGHSHVYWYRQLPEEGLKFMVYLQKENIIDESGMPKERFSAEFPKEGPSILRIQQVVRGDSAAYFCASSPYQTGGVSEQYFGPGTRLTVT.

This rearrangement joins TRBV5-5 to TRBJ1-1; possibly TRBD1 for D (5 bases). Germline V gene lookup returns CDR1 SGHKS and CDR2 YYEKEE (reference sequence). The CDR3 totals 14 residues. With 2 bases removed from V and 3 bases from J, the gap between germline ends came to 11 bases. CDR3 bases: TGTGCCAGCAGCTTTGCAGGGTCGGACACTGAAGCTTTCTTT. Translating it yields CASSFAGSDTEAFF.

The CDR3 DNA reads TGTGCCAGCCACAGCAGCATGAACACTGAAGCTTTCTTT. The encoded protein is CASHSSMNTEAFF. The gene calls are TRBV28 and TRBJ1-1; D not certain. The germline V gene encodes CDR1 MDHEN and CDR2 SYDVKM. The CDR3 runs to 13 residues. Trimming left V 8 bases short and J 0 bases short, with 10 bases between.

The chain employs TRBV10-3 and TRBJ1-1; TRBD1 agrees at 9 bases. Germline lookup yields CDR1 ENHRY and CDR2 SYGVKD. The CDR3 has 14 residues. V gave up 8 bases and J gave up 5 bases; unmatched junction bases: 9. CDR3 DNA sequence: TGTGCCATCCGGGACAGGGAGAGTGGGACTGAAGCTTTCTTT. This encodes CAIRDRESGTEAFF.

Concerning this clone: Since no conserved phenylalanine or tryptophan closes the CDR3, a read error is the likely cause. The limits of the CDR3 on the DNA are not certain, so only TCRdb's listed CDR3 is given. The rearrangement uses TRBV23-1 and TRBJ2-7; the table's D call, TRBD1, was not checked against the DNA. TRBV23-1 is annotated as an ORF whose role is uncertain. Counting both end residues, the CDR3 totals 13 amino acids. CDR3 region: CASSQGPNSQGCI.

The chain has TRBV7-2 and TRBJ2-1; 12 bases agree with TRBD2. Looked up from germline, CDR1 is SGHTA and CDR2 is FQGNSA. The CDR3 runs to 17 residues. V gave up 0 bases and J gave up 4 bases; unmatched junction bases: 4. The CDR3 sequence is CASSLALLAGGYNEQFF. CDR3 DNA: TGTGCCAGCAGCTTAGCGCTACTAGCGGGAGGATACAATGAGCAGTTCTTC.

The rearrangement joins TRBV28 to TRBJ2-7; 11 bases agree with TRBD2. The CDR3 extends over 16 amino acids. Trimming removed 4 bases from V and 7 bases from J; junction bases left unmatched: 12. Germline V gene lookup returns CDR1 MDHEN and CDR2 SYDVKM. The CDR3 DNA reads TGTGCCAGCAGTTCCCCAGGGACTAGCGGCTGGGGGGAGCAGTACTTC. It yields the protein CASSSPGTSGWGEQYF.

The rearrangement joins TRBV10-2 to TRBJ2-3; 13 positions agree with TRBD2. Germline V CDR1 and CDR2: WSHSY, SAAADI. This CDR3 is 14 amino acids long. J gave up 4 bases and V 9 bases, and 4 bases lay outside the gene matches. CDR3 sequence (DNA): TGCGCCAGTCGGACTAGCGGGAGCCCAGATACGCAGTATTTT. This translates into CASRTSGSPDTQYF.

The chain's CDR3 is CASSLDAGTSRWDEQFF. In DNA, the CDR3 is TGTGCCAGCAGCTTGGACGCAGGGACTAGTAGATGGGATGAGCAGTTCTTC. The V and J genes are TRBV5-4 and TRBJ2-1; 8 bases align to TRBD2. V trimming: 0 bases; J trimming: 8 bases; junction bases outside the gene matches: 13. The CDR3 consists of 17 residues. The germline V gene has CDR1 SGHNT and CDR2 YYREEE (reference sequence).